One TCR beta chain is described in this entry. Only one count was recorded for this clone. Its antigen is still unknown. Base qualities were left out, and no much larger clone turns up one base away. The sample is drawn from a study of control samples from healthy donors and cancer patients (TCRdb year 2020). The CDR3 measures 16 amino acids from cysteine to phenylalanine. Only CDR3 DNA remains: 48 bases, in frame from the first base. V and J lose 3 bases and 2 bases, and a span of 14 bases separates them. The germline V gene (reference sequence) provides CDR1 LNHDA and CDR2 SQIVND. Receptor libraries were prepared by the immunoSEQ multiplex PCR assay. TCRdb limited this immuneACCESS table to in-frame rearrangements with V and J called. A share of clones is missing; checked studies link under half to unresolved V genes, and the rest is unexplained. The sample contains some 120,000 clones, less than 95% of them found a single time. Jointly, the top ten make up just over 8.5% of the sample.

The sequence links TRBV19 to TRBJ2-4; TRBD1 is perhaps the D gene, given 6 matching bases. This TCR came from a man aged 18 to 30 in good health. Sequenced: blood. The DNA sequence is given as TGTGCCAGTAGTATCTCCCCAGGGGTGTCCAAAAACATTCAGTACTTC. Its amino acids are CASSISPGVSKNIQYF.